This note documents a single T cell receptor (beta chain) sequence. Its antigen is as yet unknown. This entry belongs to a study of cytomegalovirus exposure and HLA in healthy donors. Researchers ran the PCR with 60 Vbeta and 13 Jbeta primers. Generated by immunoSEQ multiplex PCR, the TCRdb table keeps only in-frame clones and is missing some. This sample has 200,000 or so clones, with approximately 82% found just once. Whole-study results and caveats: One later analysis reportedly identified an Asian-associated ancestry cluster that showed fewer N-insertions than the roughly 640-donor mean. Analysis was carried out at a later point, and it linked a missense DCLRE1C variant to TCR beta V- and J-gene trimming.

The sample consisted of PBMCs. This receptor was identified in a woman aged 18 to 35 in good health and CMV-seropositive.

CDR3 coding DNA: TGTGCCAGCAGCTTAGGAGGGTTAGACGCTGAAGCTTTCTTT. Encoded protein: CASSLGGLDAEAFF. This rearrangement joins TRBV7-9 to TRBJ1-1, with D unresolved. V lost 1 base and J 6 bases, leaving 12 bases between the germline ends. CDR1 SEHNR and CDR2 FQNEAQ come from the germline V gene (reference sequence). The CDR3 length is 14 residues.